The T cell receptor (beta chain) under discussion was sequenced for a study of T cells in Graves' hyperthyroidism and ophthalmopathy. This clonotype came up many times. CDR1 is SGHKS, CDR2 YYEKEE, per germline (reference sequence). The CDR3 has 14 residues. V gave up 9 bases and J gave up 5 bases; unmatched junction bases: 9. The investigators amplified TCR beta CDR3 regions from RNA transcripts. An initial round of RT-PCR targeting the TCR CDR3 relied on the HTBI primer set. A single record per CDR3 protein comes from TCRdb applying MiXCR to the multiplex PCR reads. This table holds about 570,000 distinct CDR3 sequences, 11% to 15% found once.

The sequence came from a woman aged 35 to 49 with Graves' hyperthyroidism. The sample was blood. J is TRBJ2-1 and V is TRBV5-5; TRBD2 matches at 9 bases. CDR3 region: CATLAGVYNNEQFF. CDR3 nucleotides: TGTGCCACCTTAGCGGGAGTGTATAACAATGAGCAGTTCTTC.